This T cell receptor beta chain is from a study of T cells in Graves' hyperthyroidism and ophthalmopathy (dated by TCRdb to the late 2010s). Looking at the study overall: Peripheral blood samples were taken at the time of initial diagnosis, prior to any treatment. To identify TCR V-J signatures that set the groups apart, the researchers used a discovery cohort of approximately 98 patients, made up of about 44 with Graves' ophthalmopathy and about 55 with stable Graves' hyperthyroidism. Prospective prediction of ophthalmopathy was tested in an independent validation cohort of 18 to 20 hyperthyroidism patients and roughly 16 patients who later progressed to ophthalmopathy. The approximately 100 discovery patients were randomly divided into training and test sets at a 7:3 ratio. The study also compared thyroid tissue and blood T-cell repertoires from more than five Graves' hyperthyroidism patients. After sampling, hyperthyroidism patients received methimazole starting at 30 mg daily, and ophthalmopathy patients received high-dose intravenous methylprednisolone. The paper describes TCR Vbeta CDR3 sequencing of more than 120 peripheral blood samples, made up of roughly 45 ophthalmopathy patients, some 76 hyperthyroidism patients and 17 progressor patients. What the authors observed across the whole study: Ophthalmopathy was separated from stable hyperthyroidism by a 13 V-J signature model, with approximately 90% sensitivity and 81% to 83% specificity obtained in cross-validation and 80%/75% obtained in testing. Sample size was not statistically predetermined, and blinding of investigators to group allocation was not performed. Blood samples also contained most of the expanded thyroid clonotypes (frequency above 0.001), which suggests that blood repertoires may reflect thyroid immune responses. In validation, progression to ophthalmopathy was predicted by the model with 65% to 71% sensitivity and about 72% specificity, a median of approximately 6.5 months before onset.

As encoded in the germline V gene, CDR1 is KGHSH while CDR2 is LQKENI. The CDR3 spans 14 residues, from the cysteine through the phenylalanine. The sequence is cut down to CDR3 DNA, 42 bases in frame from base 1. V gives up 2 bases and J gives up 8 bases, and the segment between their germline ends measures 13 bases. The TCR beta CDR3 regions were amplified from RNA transcripts. For the first round of RT-PCR on the TCR CDR3, the HTBI primer set was used together with the Qiagen OneStep RT-PCR kit. Libraries were constructed in a second round of multiplex PCR, after which size selection and purification were performed. The libraries were sequenced on an Illumina HiSeq2000 using paired-end 100 bp reads. The authors processed their data as follows. SOAPnuke was used to process the raw data, removing reads that contained adapters or uncalled bases, had a mean Phred below 15, or lacked an exact match to the constant primer or identifier. COPE v1.2.5 was used to merge the high-quality paired reads, and each unique nucleotide sequence was defined as a clonotype. MiTCR v1.1 was used to align clonotypes to the IMGT TRBV, TRBD and TRBJ reference segments. Only V-J combinations with frequency above 0.0001, covering 99% to 99.2% of repertoires, were analysed. The TCS score was defined as the ratio of F50 (clonal expansion) to E x V (chaos), calculated using BLOSUM62-based TCRdist between CDR3 peptides within each V-J. Welch's t-statistics and random forest reduced roughly 500 V-J features to 13, which were used in a naive Bayes classifier (R e1071). TCRdb itself trimmed the public reads at Q25 with fastp, ran MiXCR and retained productive beta chains. CDR3 protein duplicates are merged, each entry listing the most common genes and DNA. The V and J calls here are based on TCRdb, not the publication. The table for this sample lists roughly 250,000 distinct CDR3 sequences; 20% to 25% of them were counted only once. The ten largest clones represent roughly 60% of the sample.

There are a few counts of this clonotype. Its antigen is currently not known. Base qualities were left out, and no much larger clone turns up one base away. Ophthalmopathy patients had moderately to severely active disease, Clinical Activity Score of at least 3, NOSPECS grade of at least 4, and duration under 3 months. Any patient with an uncontrolled infection, another autoimmune disease, pregnancy or lactation was excluded. Diagnoses relied on clinical symptoms, serum thyroxine and TRAb, thyroid ultrasound and orbital computed tomography. PBMCs were separated from roughly 10 ml of fresh peripheral blood using Ficoll-Paque density gradient centrifugation. Total RNA was extracted with Trizol reagent, and quality was checked on an Agilent 2100 Bioanalyzer.

The sequence was obtained from a man aged 25 to 40 with Graves' ophthalmopathy. The rearrangement joined TRBV18 to TRBJ2-1; the D gene is tentatively TRBD1 or TRBD2, each matching 6 bases. Sequencing was done on a sample of blood. The DNA sequence follows: TGTGCCAGCTCACCAATCGGGGGCGGCGATGAGCAGTTCTTC. Translated, this gives CASSPIGGGDEQFF.